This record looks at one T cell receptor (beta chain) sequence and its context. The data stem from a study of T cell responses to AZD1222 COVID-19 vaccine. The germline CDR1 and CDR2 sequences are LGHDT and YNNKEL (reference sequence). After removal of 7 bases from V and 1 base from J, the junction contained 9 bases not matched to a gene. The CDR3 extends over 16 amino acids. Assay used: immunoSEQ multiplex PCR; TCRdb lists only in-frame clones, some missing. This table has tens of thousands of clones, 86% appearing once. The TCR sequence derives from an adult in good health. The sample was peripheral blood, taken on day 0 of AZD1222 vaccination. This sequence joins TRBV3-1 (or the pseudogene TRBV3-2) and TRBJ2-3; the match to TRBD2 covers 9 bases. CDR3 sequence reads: CASTPWAGGGTDTQYF. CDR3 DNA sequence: TGTGCCAGCACCCCCTGGGCGGGAGGGGGCACAGATACGCAGTATTTT.